Listed here are 14 T cell receptor beta chains from one sample, sequenced in a study of post-analysis software for immune sequencing data. The TCR beta cDNA libraries contained unique molecular identifiers. TCRdb used MiXCR to reprocess the PCR reads, holding one entry per CDR3 protein. The table has around 160,000 distinct CDR3 sequences, under 40% seen once. Sequences were derived from blood, sampled after autologous hematopoietic stem cell transplantation. The receptors shown here come from a girl under 18 with multiple sclerosis.

This clonotype was counted between two and nine times. CDR3 sequence (DNA): TGTGCCAGCCCCTCCCCGAACGAGCAGTACTTC. Encoded protein: CASPSPNEQYF. The chain is built from TRBV7-9 and TRBJ2-7, with D uncertain. This CDR3 has 11 amino acids. Germline CDR1 and CDR2: SEHNR and FQNEAQ (reference sequence). Trimming removed 8 bases at V and 5 bases at J, with 10 bases between.

This clonotype was counted many times. The chain employs TRBV9 and TRBJ2-3; D is uncertain. V dropped 4 bases and J dropped 0 bases, with 12 bases sitting between them. Germline lookup yields CDR1 SGDLS and CDR2 YYNGEE. This CDR3 has 15 amino acids. DNA for the CDR3: TGTGCCAGCAGCTTCCAATCGGGTAGCACAGATACGCAGTATTTT. The encoded protein is CASSFQSGSTDTQYF.

The V and J genes are TRBV28 and TRBJ2-7; 8 bases agree with TRBD2. CDR3 size: 12 residues. J was trimmed by 3 bases and V by 8 bases; bases with no gene match: 3. Germline values: CDR1 MDHEN, CDR2 SYDVKM. CDR3 bases: TGTGCCAGCGGGAGCGGGAGCTACGAGCAGTACTTC. Translated: CASGSGSYEQYF.

V and J are TRBV20-1 and TRBJ1-2; 8 nucleotides match TRBD1. The CDR3 spans 15 residues. The V gene end was trimmed by 3 bases and the J gene end by 2 bases; junction bases not matched to a gene: 8. Germline CDR1 reads DFQATT; CDR2 reads SNEGSKA (reference sequence). CDR3 DNA: TGCAGTGCTAGCCCCCGGACAGGGAAGAACTATGGCTACACCTTC. This encodes CSASPRTGKNYGYTF.

There are a few counts of this clonotype. Here the CDR3 reads CASSFVGPRDTQYF. The DNA of the CDR3 is TGTGCCAGCAGTTTCGTGGGACCGAGGGATACGCAGTATTTT. The chain is built from TRBV28 and TRBJ2-3, with D perhaps TRBD1 or TRBD2 (5 bases each). This CDR3 has 14 amino acids. Trimming removed 3 bases from V and 6 bases from J, with 13 bases in between. Germline assignment: CDR1 MDHEN and CDR2 SYDVKM.

The chain links TRBV7-6 to TRBJ2-7; 12 bases agree with TRBD2. Trimming at V came to 6 bases and at J to 7 bases, leaving 7 bases not matched to a gene. This CDR3 is built from 14 residues. Per germline, CDR1 SGHVS and CDR2 FNYEAQ. CDR3 protein: CASSPLAGGGEQYF. CDR3 in DNA: TGTGCCAGCAGTCCACTAGCGGGAGGAGGTGAGCAGTACTTC.

The chain carries TRBV6-1 and TRBJ1-1; D is unresolved. Germline assignment: CDR1 MNHNS and CDR2 SASEGT. The CDR3 is 13 residues long. V lost 2 bases, J lost 2 bases, and 6 bases lay in between. This CDR3 is CASSETYNTEAFF. DNA of the CDR3: TGTGCCAGCAGTGAAACGTATAACACTGAAGCTTTCTTT.

This clonotype was recorded a few times. This chain connects TRBV2 to TRBJ2-1; TRBD2 agrees at 8 bases. Looked up from germline, CDR1 is SNHLY and CDR2 is FYNNEI. This CDR3 spans 16 amino acids. The J segment lost 4 bases and the V segment lost 3 bases, leaving 8 bases of the junction unmatched. The DNA for the CDR3 is TGTGCCAGCAGTGACCGGGGGGGAGCGGGTTACAATGAGCAGTTCTTC. This codes for CASSDRGGAGYNEQFF.

The rearrangement uses TRBV10-3 and TRBJ2-3; 10 bases agree with TRBD2. CDR3 length: 13 residues. The ends lost 8 bases at V and 5 bases at J; junction bases unmatched: 4. CDR1 is ENHRY and CDR2 is SYGVKD in the germline V gene. This CDR3 is CAIGLAERDTQYF. In nucleotides, the CDR3 is TGTGCCATCGGACTAGCGGAGAGAGATACGCAGTATTTT.

The chain couples TRBV7-4 to TRBJ1-2, with D maybe TRBD1 (6 bases). The germline V gene has CDR1 SGHVT and CDR2 SQSDAQ. V gave up 4 bases and J gave up 8 bases, with 14 bases separating them. This CDR3 contains 13 residues. The CDR3 loop is CASSSRAGDGYTF. DNA for the CDR3: TGTGCCAGCAGCTCCCGGGCAGGGGACGGCTACACCTTC.

The V gene is TRBV6-5, the J gene TRBJ2-7; the match to TRBD2 covers 13 bases. Germline loops: CDR1 MNHEY, CDR2 SVGAGI. The CDR3 has 14 amino acids. J was trimmed by 4 bases and V by 5 bases; bases with no gene match: 2. For the CDR3, the DNA is TGTGCCAGCAGTAGGACTAGCGGGAGATACGAGCAGTACTTC. Its translation: CASSRTSGRYEQYF.

The gene calls are TRBV6-6 and TRBJ1-4, with a weak D call TRBD1 (6 bases). CDR1 and CDR2 from the germline V gene are MNHNY and SVGAGI (reference sequence). V was pared by 3 bases and J by 8 bases, with 16 bases between. This CDR3 is built from 15 residues. The chain's CDR3 is CASSYPGGGGEKLFF. CDR3 coding DNA: TGTGCCAGCAGTTATCCAGGAGGGGGGGGGGAAAAACTGTTTTTT.

This clonotype was picked up a small number of times. CDR3 nucleotide sequence: TGTGCCAGCAGTGAAGGGGTAACCTCTCTAGCCAAAAACATTCAGTACTTC. Translating it yields CASSEGVTSLAKNIQYF. The chain carries TRBV2 and TRBJ2-4; D is unresolved. This CDR3 region has 17 residues. Germline CDR1 is SNHLY and CDR2 is FYNNEI. V was clipped by 1 base and J by 0 bases, with 13 bases between them.

The V and J genes are TRBV4-1 and TRBJ1-1; 7 bases line up with TRBD1. Germline V gene sequence: CDR1 MGHRA, CDR2 YSYEKL. The CDR3 spans 14 residues. The ends lost 4 bases at V and 4 bases at J; junction bases unmatched: 6. CDR3 amino acids: CASSLDQGGTEAFF. CDR3 DNA sequence: TGCGCCAGCAGCCTCGACCAGGGGGGCACTGAAGCTTTCTTT.